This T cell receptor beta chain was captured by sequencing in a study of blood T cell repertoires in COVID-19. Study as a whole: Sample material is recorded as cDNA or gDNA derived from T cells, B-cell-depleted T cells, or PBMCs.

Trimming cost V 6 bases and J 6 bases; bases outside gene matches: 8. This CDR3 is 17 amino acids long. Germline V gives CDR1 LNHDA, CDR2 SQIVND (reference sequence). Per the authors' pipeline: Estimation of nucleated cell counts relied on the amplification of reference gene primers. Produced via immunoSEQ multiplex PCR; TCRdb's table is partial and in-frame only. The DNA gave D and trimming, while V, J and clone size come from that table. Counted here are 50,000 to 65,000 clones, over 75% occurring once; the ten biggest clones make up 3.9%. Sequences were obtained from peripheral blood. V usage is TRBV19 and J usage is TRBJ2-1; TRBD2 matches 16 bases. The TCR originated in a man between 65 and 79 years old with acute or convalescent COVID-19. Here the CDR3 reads CASSVGLAGGRSNEQFF. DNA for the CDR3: TGTGCCAGTAGCGTGGGACTAGCGGGGGGGCGTTCCAATGAGCAGTTCTTC.